Listed below are T cell receptor beta chains from one sample, sequenced in a study of blood T cell repertoires in COVID-19. The table came from immunoSEQ multiplex PCR; TCRdb's copy has only in-frame clones and leaves some out. The sample gives over 200,000 clones, nearly 85% of which show up once; roughly 1.3% is in the top ten. The sequencing sample was made of peripheral blood. These receptors originate from a woman aged 25 to 39 with COVID-19, enrolled during active disease. CDR3s include the opening cysteine and the closing phenylalanine or tryptophan.

v_gene	j_gene	CDR3aa
TRBV28	TRBJ2-3	CASSLPPDDTQYF
TRBV4-1	TRBJ2-7	CASSQDKKGGKPYEQYF
TRBV9	TRBJ2-7	CASSPSAGKQYF
TRBV10-3	TRBJ2-7	CAISESSGFKAYEQYF
TRBV6-1	TRBJ2-5	CASSEGFREETQYF
TRBV25-1	TRBJ1-5	CASSELGQAQPQHF
TRBV29-1	TRBJ2-2	CSVGGTSGRANTGELFF
TRBV30	TRBJ1-2	CATSGANYGYTF
TRBV10-1	TRBJ2-1	CASSEPEGASGRNEQFF
TRBV4-3	TRBJ1-2	CASSQARSANYGYTF
TRBV20-1	TRBJ2-5	CSASGEGPETQYF
TRBV19	TRBJ1-1	CASRRDRGQNTEAFF
TRBV19	TRBJ1-4	CASSIWTGDEKLFF
TRBV13	TRBJ2-1	CASSVVYGSSYNEQFF
TRBV27	TRBJ2-7	CASSFHRGEQYF
TRBV19	TRBJ2-7	CASSPRDRGTYEQYF
TRBV16	TRBJ2-7	CASSLRTSGVHEQYF
TRBV29-1	TRBJ2-1	CSVVFLAGSYNEQFF
TRBV9	TRBJ1-2	CASRQDRERDGYTF
TRBV27	TRBJ2-1	CASSVRDRDYEQFF
TRBV6-5	TRBJ2-7	CASSYSSRGRAYEQYF
TRBV19	TRBJ2-1	CASSLPSGDLNNEQFF
TRBV6-2/TRBV6-3	TRBJ2-7	CASSSVMRRNEQYF
TRBV28	TRBJ2-1	CASSFSGTGNNEQFF
TRBV30	TRBJ1-2	CAWSGLIWSRSYGYTF
TRBV27	TRBJ2-3	CASSFSVGANTQYF
TRBV30	TRBJ1-2	CAWNGGNRNTNYGYTF
TRBV19	TRBJ1-2	CASSTPQTTGPAYGYTF
TRBV18	TRBJ2-6	CASSPGTGGSGANVLTF
TRBV5-1	TRBJ2-7	CASSRELAGLYEQYF
TRBV6-5	TRBJ2-7	CASTRGQGPSYEQYF
TRBV9	TRBJ1-4	CASTLGAQTNEKLFF